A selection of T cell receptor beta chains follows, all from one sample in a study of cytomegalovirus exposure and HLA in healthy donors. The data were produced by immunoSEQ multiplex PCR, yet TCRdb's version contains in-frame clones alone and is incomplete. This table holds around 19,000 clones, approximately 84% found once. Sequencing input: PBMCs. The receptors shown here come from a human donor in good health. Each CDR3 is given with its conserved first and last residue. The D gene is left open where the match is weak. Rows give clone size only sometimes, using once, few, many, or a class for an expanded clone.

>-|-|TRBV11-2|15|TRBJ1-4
CASSPSGGSDEKLFF
TGTGCCAGCAGCCCTAGTGGCGGCAGCGATGAAAAACTGTTTTTT
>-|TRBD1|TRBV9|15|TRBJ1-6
CASSTSTGANSPLHF
TGTGCCAGCAGCACATCGACAGGGGCCAATTCACCCCTCCACTTT
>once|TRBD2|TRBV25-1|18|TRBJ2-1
CASSARLAGGSVYNEQFF
TGTGCCAGCAGTGCAAGACTAGCGGGGGGATCGGTCTACAATGAGCAGTTCTTC
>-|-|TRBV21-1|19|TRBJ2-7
CASSIGTGGAGYFSYEQYF
TGTGCCAGCAGCATCGGGACAGGGGGCGCAGGCTACTTTTCCTACGAGCAGTACTTC
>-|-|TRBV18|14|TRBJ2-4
CASSPDRGKNIQYF
TGTGCCAGCTCACCTGACAGAGGCAAAAACATTCAGTACTTC
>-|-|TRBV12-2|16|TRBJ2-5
CASRLGLAGEQETQYF
TGTGCAAGTCGCTTAGGTCTAGCGGGGGAACAAGAGACCCAGTACTTC
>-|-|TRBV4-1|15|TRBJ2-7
CASSRLPGTLYEQYF
TGCGCCAGCAGCCGCCTTCCCGGGACTCTATACGAGCAGTACTTC
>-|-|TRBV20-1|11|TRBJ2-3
CSRGLRDTQYF
TGCAGCCGAGGTCTTAGGGATACGCAGTATTTT
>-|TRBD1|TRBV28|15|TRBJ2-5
CASSLWDRGQETQYF
TGTGCCAGCAGTTTATGGGACAGGGGGCAGGAGACCCAGTACTTC
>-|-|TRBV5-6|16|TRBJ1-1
CASSIPGAGGNTEAFF
TGTGCCAGCAGCATCCCCGGGGCCGGGGGGAACACTGAAGCTTTCTTT
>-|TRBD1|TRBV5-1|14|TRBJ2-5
CATAPGGSEETQYF
TGCGCCACCGCACCAGGGGGCTCTGAAGAGACCCAGTACTTC
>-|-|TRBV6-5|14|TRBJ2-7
CASRDYQSSYEQYF
TGTGCCAGCAGGGACTACCAAAGCTCCTACGAGCAGTACTTC
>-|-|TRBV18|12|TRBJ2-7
CASSPDSYEQYF
TGTGCCAGCTCCCCGGACAGCTACGAGCAGTACTTC
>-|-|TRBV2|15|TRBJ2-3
CASVENGVGTDTQYF
TGTGCCAGCGTAGAGAACGGAGTGGGCACAGATACGCAGTATTTT
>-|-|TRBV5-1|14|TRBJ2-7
CASTPGPSSYEQYF
TGCGCCAGCACCCCAGGCCCCAGCTCCTACGAGCAGTACTTC
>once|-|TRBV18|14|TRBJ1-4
CASSPPRADEKLFF
TGTGCCAGCTCACCACCCAGGGCGGATGAAAAACTGTTTTTT
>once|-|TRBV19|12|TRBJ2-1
CATGLPNNEQFF
TGTGCCACCGGACTGCCAAACAATGAGCAGTTCTTC
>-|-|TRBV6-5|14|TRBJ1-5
CASSFSRGNQPQHF
TGTGCCAGCAGTTTCAGCCGGGGCAATCAGCCCCAGCATTTT
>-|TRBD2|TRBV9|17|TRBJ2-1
CASSPRPGTSGFNEQFF
TGTGCCAGCAGCCCAAGACCCGGGACTAGCGGGTTCAATGAGCAGTTCTTC
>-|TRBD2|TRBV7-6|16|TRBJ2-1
CASSFSAGDSYNEQFF
TGTGCCAGCAGCTTTTCAGCGGGAGACTCCTACAATGAGCAGTTCTTC
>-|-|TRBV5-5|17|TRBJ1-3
CASSLDDGIWAGNTIYF
TGTGCCAGCAGCTTGGATGACGGGATATGGGCTGGAAACACCATATATTTT
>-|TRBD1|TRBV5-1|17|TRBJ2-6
CASSLGQGSSGANVLTF
TGCGCCAGCAGCTTGGGACAGGGGAGCTCTGGGGCCAACGTCCTGACTTTC